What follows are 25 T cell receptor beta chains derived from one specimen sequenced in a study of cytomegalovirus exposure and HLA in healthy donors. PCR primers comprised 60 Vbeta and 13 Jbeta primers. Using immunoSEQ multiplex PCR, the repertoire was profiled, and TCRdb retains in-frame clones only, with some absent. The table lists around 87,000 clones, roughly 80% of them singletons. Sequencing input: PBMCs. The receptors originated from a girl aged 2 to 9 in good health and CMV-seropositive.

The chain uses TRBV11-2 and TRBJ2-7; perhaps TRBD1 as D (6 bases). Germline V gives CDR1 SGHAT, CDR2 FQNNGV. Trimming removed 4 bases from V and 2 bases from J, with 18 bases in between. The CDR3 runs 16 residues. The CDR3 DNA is TGTGCCAGCAGCTCGGCCCACAGGGCGCCAACCTACGAGCAGTACTTC. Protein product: CASSSAHRAPTYEQYF. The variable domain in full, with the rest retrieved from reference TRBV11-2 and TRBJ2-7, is EAGVAQSPRYKIIEKRQSVAFWCNPISGHATLYWYQQILGQGPKLLIQFQNNGVVDDSQLPKDRFSAERLKGVDSTLKIQPAKLEDSAVYLCASSSAHRAPTYEQYFGPGTRLTVT.

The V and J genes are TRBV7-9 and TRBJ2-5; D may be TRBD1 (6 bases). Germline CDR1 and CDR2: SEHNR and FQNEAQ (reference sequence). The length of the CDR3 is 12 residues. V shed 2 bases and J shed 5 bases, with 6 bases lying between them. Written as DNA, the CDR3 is TGTGCCAGCAGCTTACAGGGGGAGACCCAGTACTTC. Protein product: CASSLQGETQYF.

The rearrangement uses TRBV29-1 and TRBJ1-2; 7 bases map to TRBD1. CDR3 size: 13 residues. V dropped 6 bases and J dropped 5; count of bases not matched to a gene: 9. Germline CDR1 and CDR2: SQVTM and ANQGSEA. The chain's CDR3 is CSVEKTGRYGYTF. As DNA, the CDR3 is TGCAGCGTAGAAAAGACAGGGAGGTATGGCTACACCTTC.

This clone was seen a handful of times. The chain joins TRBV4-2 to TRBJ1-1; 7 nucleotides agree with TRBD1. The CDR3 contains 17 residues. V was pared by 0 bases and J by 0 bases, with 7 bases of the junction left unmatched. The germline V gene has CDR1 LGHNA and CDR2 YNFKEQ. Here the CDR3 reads CASSQDPGGTLNTEAFF. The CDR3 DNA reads TGTGCCAGCAGCCAAGATCCAGGGGGGACATTGAACACTGAAGCTTTCTTT.

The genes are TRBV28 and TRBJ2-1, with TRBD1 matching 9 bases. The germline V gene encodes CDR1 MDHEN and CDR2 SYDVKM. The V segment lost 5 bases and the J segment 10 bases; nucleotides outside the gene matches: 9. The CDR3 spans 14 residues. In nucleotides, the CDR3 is TGTGCCAGCAGTGTCCCGGGACAGGGTGTGGAGCAGTTCTTC. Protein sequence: CASSVPGQGVEQFF.

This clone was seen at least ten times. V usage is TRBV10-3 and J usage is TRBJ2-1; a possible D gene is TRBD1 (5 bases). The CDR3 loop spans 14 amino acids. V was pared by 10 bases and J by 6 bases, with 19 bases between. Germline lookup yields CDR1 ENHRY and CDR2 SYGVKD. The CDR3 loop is CATKGASPTNEQFF. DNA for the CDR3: TGTGCCACCAAAGGGGCCAGTCCCACCAATGAGCAGTTCTTC.

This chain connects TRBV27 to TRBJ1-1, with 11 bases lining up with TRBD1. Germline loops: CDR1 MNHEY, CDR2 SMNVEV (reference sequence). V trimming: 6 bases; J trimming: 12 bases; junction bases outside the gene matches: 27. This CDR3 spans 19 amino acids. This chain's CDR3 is CASSPFRTGGGTRSQWTFF. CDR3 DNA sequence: TGTGCCAGCAGCCCTTTCCGGACAGGGGGCGGGACTCGCTCACAATGGACTTTCTTT.

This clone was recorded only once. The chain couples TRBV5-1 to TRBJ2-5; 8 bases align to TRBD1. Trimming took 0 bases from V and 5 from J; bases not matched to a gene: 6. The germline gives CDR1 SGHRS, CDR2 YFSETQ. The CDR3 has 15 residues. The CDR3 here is CASSLAGGASETQYF. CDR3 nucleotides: TGCGCCAGCAGCTTGGCAGGGGGCGCTTCGGAGACCCAGTACTTC.

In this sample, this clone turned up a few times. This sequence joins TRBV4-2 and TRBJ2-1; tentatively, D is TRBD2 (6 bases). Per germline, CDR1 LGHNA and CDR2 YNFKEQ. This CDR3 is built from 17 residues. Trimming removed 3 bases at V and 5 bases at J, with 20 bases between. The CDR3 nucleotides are TGTGCCAGCAGCCACCCCATGGGCGGGGAATGGCACAATGAGCAGTTCTTC. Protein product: CASSHPMGGEWHNEQFF.

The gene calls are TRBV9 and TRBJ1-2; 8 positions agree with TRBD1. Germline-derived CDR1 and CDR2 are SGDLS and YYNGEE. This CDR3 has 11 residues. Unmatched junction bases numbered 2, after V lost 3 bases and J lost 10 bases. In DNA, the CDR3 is TGTGCCAGCAGCGCACAGGGGGACTACACCTTC. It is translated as CASSAQGDYTF.

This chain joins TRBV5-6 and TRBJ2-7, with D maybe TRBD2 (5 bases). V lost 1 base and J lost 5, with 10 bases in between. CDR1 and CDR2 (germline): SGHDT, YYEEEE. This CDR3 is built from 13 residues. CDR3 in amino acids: CASSLQEADEQYF. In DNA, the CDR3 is TGTGCCAGCAGCTTGCAGGAGGCAGACGAGCAGTACTTC.

The chain's CDR3 is CASRRGREAYEQYF. The CDR3 DNA follows: TGTGCCAGCAGGAGGGGGCGGGAGGCCTACGAGCAGTACTTC. The chain has TRBV6-5 and TRBJ2-7, with D maybe TRBD2 (8 bases). Germline loops: CDR1 MNHEY, CDR2 SVGAGI. Trimming took off 6 bases at V and 2 bases at J, with 14 bases between the two ends. CDR3 length equals 14 residues.

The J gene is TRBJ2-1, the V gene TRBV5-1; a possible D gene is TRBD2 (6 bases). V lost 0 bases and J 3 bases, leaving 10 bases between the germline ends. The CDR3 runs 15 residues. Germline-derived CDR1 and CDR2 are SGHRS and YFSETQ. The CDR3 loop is CASSLVRELYNEQFF. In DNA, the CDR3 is TGCGCCAGCAGCTTGGTACGGGAGCTCTACAATGAGCAGTTCTTC.

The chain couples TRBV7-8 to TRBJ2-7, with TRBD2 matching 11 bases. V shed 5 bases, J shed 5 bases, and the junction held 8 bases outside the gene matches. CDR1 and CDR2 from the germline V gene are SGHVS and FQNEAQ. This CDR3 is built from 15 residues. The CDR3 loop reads CASSTTTSGINEQYF. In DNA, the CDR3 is TGTGCCAGCAGCACAACGACTAGCGGGATTAACGAGCAGTACTTC.

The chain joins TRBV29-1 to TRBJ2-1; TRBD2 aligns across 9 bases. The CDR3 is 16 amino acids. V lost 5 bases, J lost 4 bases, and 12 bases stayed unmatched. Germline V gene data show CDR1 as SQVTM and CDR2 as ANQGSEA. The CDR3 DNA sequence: TGCAGCGTTCGGCGGGAGGGCCAACTTTCTTACAATGAGCAGTTCTTC. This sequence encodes CSVRREGQLSYNEQFF.

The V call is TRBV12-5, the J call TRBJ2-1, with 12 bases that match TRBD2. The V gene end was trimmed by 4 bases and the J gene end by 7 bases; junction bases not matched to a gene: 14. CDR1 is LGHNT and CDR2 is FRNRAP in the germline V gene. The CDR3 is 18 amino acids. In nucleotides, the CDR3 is TGTGCTAGTGGTTCTACCCACGGACTAGCGGGACTAAAAAATGAGCAGTTCTTC. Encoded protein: CASGSTHGLAGLKNEQFF.

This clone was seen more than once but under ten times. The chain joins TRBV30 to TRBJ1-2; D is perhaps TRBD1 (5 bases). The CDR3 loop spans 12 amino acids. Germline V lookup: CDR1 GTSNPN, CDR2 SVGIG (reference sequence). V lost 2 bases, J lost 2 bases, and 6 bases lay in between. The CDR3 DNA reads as TGTGCCTGGAGTACAGGCAACTATGGCTACACCTTC. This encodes CAWSTGNYGYTF.

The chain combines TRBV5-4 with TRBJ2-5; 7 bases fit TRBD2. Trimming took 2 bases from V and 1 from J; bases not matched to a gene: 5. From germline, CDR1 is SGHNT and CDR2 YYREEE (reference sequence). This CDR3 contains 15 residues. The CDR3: CASSFGGGLQETQYF. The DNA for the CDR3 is TGTGCCAGCAGCTTTGGGGGGGGACTCCAAGAGACCCAGTACTTC.

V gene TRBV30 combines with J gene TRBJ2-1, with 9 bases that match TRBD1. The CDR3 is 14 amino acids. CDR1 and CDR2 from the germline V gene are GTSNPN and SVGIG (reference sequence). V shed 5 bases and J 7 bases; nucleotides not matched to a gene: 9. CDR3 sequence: CAWSGTTGGNEQFF. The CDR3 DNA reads TGTGCCTGGTCCGGCACGACAGGGGGAAATGAGCAGTTCTTC. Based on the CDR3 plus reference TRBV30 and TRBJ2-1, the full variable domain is SQTIHQWPATLVQPVGSPLSLECTVEGTSNPNLYWYRQAAGRGLQLLFYSVGIGQISSEVPQNLSASRPQDRQFILSSKKLLLSDSGFYLCAWSGTTGGNEQFFGPGTRLTVL.

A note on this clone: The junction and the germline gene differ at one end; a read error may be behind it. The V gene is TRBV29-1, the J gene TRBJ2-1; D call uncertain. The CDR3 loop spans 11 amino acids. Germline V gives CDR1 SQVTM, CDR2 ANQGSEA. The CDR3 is CSVVFYDEQFF. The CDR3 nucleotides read TGCAGCGTTGTATTCTACGATGAGCAGTTCTTC.

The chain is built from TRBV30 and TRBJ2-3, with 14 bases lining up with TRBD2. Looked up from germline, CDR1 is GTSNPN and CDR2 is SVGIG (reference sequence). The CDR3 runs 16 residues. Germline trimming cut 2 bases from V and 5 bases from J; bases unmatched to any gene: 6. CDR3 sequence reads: CAWSPGLAGVGDTQYF. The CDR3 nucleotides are TGTGCCTGGAGTCCGGGACTAGCGGGAGTAGGAGATACGCAGTATTTT. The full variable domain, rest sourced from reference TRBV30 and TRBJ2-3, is SQTIHQWPATLVQPVGSPLSLECTVEGTSNPNLYWYRQAAGRGLQLLFYSVGIGQISSEVPQNLSASRPQDRQFILSSKKLLLSDSGFYLCAWSPGLAGVGDTQYFGPGTRLTVL.

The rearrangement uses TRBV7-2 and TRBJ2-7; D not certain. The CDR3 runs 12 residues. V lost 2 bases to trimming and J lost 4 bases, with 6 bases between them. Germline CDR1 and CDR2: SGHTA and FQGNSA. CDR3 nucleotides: TGTGCCAGCAGCTTAAATCGTTACGAGCAGTACTTC. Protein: CASSLNRYEQYF.

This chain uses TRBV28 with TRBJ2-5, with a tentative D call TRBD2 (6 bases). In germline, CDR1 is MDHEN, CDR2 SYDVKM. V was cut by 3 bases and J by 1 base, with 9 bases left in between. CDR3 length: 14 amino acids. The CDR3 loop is CASSFGGFQETQYF. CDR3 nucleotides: TGTGCCAGCAGTTTCGGGGGATTCCAAGAGACCCAGTACTTC.

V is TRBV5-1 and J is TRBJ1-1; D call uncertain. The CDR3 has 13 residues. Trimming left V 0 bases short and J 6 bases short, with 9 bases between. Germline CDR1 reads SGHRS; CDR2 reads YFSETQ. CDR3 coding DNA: TGCGCCAGCAGCTTGGGTGGCAACCCTGAAGCTTTCTTT. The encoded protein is CASSLGGNPEAFF.

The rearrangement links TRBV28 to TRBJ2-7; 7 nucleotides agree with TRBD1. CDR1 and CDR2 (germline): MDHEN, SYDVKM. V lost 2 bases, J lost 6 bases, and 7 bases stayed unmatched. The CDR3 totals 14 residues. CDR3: CASSLMAGGGEQYF. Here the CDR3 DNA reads TGTGCCAGCAGTTTAATGGCAGGGGGTGGCGAGCAGTACTTC.